One sample yielded the 16 T cell receptor beta chains listed below, sequenced in a study of identical twins (dated by TCRdb to 2016 to 2018). Receptors were amplified or captured by 5' RACE. This sample was sequenced with an Illumina HiSeq 2000. TCRdb cleaned the public reads at Q25 with fastp, built clones with MiXCR and kept in-frame beta chains. Every entry covers one CDR3 protein and lists the most common genes and DNA from its rows. This sample gives around 490,000 distinct CDR3 sequences in total; around 15% of them show up just once. Together, the top ten hold 0.35% to 0.45% of the sample. The data were also submitted as part of a second study, on yellow fever vaccine responses in identical twins.

The sequencing sample was made of CD4+ T cells sorted from blood. The receptors stem from a woman aged 18 to 35 in good health.

The chain combines TRBV20-1 with TRBJ1-5, with D unclear. This CDR3 region has 15 residues. Germline V CDR1 and CDR2: DFQATT, SNEGSKA (reference sequence). Trimming took off 0 bases at V and 0 bases at J, with 9 bases between the two ends. CDR3 in amino acids: CSARDLTYSNQPQHF. The DNA of the CDR3 is TGCAGTGCTAGAGATCTAACGTATAGCAATCAGCCCCAGCATTTT.

The chain combines TRBV15 with TRBJ2-1, with 8 bases lining up with TRBD2. CDR1 and CDR2 from the germline V gene are LNHNV and YYDKDF (reference sequence). The J segment lost 0 bases and the V segment lost 0 bases, leaving 10 bases of the junction unmatched. CDR3 length: 19 residues. The CDR3 bases are TGTGCCACCAGCAGAGATCGGGGGTCGAGCGGGAGCTCCTACAATGAGCAGTTCTTC. This sequence encodes CATSRDRGSSGSSYNEQFF.

This clonotype was counted between two and nine times. CDR3 sequence (DNA): TGTGCCAGCAGCTTAGGGGGACTAGCGGGAGTCAATGAGCAGTTCTTC. Its translation: CASSLGGLAGVNEQFF. The V and J genes are TRBV7-3 and TRBJ2-1, with TRBD2 matching over 14 bases. CDR1 is SGHTA and CDR2 is FQGTGA in the germline V gene. The CDR3 has 16 residues. V lost 2 bases, J lost 6 bases, and 3 bases stayed unmatched.

CDR3 DNA sequence: TGTGCCAGCAGTGATCGGACTAGTTCCTACAATGAGCAGTTCTTC. Residues: CASSDRTSSYNEQFF. The chain recombines TRBV6-2 or TRBV6-3 with TRBJ2-1; 7 bases match TRBD2. After removal of 5 bases from V and 1 base from J, the junction contained 5 bases not matched to a gene. The CDR3 contains 15 residues. In germline, CDR1 is MNHEY, CDR2 SVGEGT.

The rearrangement joins TRBV20-1 to TRBJ2-1; D might be TRBD2 (6 bases). This CDR3 region has 15 residues. Germline values: CDR1 DFQATT, CDR2 SNEGSKA (reference sequence). V lost 3 bases, J lost 1 base, and 13 bases lay in between. CDR3 residues: CSASTGSRSYNEQFF. CDR3 coding DNA: TGCAGTGCTAGCACCGGGAGTCGGTCCTACAATGAGCAGTTCTTC.

This clonotype was picked up many times. The chain links TRBV5-1 to TRBJ2-2, with 13 bases that match TRBD2. V gave up 4 bases and J gave up 0 bases; unmatched junction bases: 9. CDR1 and CDR2 (germline): SGHRS, YFSETQ. The length of the CDR3 is 19 residues. CDR3 residues: CASSAGLAGVSANTGELFF. The DNA for the CDR3 is TGCGCCAGCAGCGCCGGACTAGCGGGGGTGTCCGCGAACACCGGGGAGCTGTTTTTT.

This clonotype was seen a few times. V gene TRBV4-1 combines with J gene TRBJ1-5, with 9 bases fitting TRBD1. CDR1 MGHRA and CDR2 YSYEKL come from the germline V gene. The CDR3 is 20 amino acids. Unmatched junction bases numbered 17, after V lost 3 bases and J lost 2 bases. The CDR3 here is CASSHVIRDRAFLGNQPQHF. The CDR3 nucleotides read TGCGCCAGCAGCCATGTTATCCGGGACAGGGCGTTTTTGGGCAATCAGCCCCAGCATTTT.

The chain combines TRBV7-9 with TRBJ2-3, with D unresolved. V was shortened by 4 bases and J by 3 bases, with 17 bases between the two germline ends. Germline V gene lookup returns CDR1 SEHNR and CDR2 FQNEAQ (reference sequence). There are 16 residues in the CDR3. In DNA form, the CDR3 reads TGTGCCAGCAGCTCCGGTCTTGGGTGGGGTACAGATACGCAGTATTTT. It encodes CASSSGLGWGTDTQYF.

In this sample, this clonotype turned up a few times. This chain links TRBV19 with TRBJ2-2; D may be TRBD2 (6 bases). V lost 10 bases and J 7 bases, leaving 19 bases between the germline ends. The CDR3 length is 14 residues. In germline, CDR1 is LNHDA, CDR2 SQIVND (reference sequence). The CDR3 spells CATRGNLAVGELFF. The CDR3 DNA follows: TGTGCCACCCGGGGGAATCTAGCTGTCGGGGAGCTGTTTTTT.

This clonotype was counted only a few times. The chain is built from TRBV9 and TRBJ2-3; D is ambiguous. The CDR3 runs to 16 residues. The V gene's germline CDR1 is SGDLS and CDR2 YYNGEE. V was pared by 0 bases and J by 2 bases, with 13 bases between. The CDR3 DNA follows: TGTGCCAGCAGCGTAGGCCTACCTAACCCCACAGATACGCAGTATTTT. Its protein is CASSVGLPNPTDTQYF. The full variable domain, with the rest looked up from reference TRBV9 and TRBJ2-3, is DSGVTQTPKHLITATGQRVTLRCSPRSGDLSVYWYQQSLDQGLQFLIQYYNGEERAKGNILERFSAQQFPDLHSELNLSSLELGDSALYFCASSVGLPNPTDTQYFGPGTRLTVL.

The CDR3 sequence: CASSLLGGDYEQYF. The CDR3 nucleotides read TGTGCCAGCTCACTTCTCGGGGGTGACTACGAGCAGTACTTC. This chain connects TRBV18 to TRBJ2-7, with a possible D match to TRBD2 (6 bases). Trimming removed 4 bases from V and 3 bases from J, with 13 bases in between. CDR1 KGHSH and CDR2 LQKENI come from the germline V gene. This CDR3 is built from 14 residues.

A single count supports this clonotype. This chain uses TRBV20-1 with TRBJ2-3, with 11 bases that match TRBD2. Germline V gene sequence: CDR1 DFQATT, CDR2 SNEGSKA (reference sequence). The CDR3 runs 17 residues. V lost 1 base, J lost 4 bases, and 10 bases stayed unmatched. The CDR3: CSARAHTSGSDSDTQYF. In DNA, the CDR3 is TGCAGTGCTAGAGCCCACACTAGCGGGAGTGACTCAGATACGCAGTATTTT.

The chain couples TRBV28 to TRBJ2-7, with TRBD1 matching 8 bases. Germline V gene lookup returns CDR1 MDHEN and CDR2 SYDVKM. The length of the CDR3 is 14 residues. The V and J ends lost 5 bases and 3 bases, in that order; junction bases with no gene match: 6. In DNA form, the CDR3 reads TGTGCCAGCAGTCTAAGACAGGGGCGCTACGAGCAGTACTTC. This gives the protein CASSLRQGRYEQYF.

This clonotype was seen at least ten times. The rearrangement uses TRBV5-1 and TRBJ1-2; 7 bases align to TRBD1. CDR1 SGHRS and CDR2 YFSETQ come from the germline V gene. The CDR3 runs to 14 residues. J was trimmed by 5 bases and V by 0 bases; bases with no gene match: 4. Here the CDR3 reads CASSLAGGTYGYTF. Written as DNA, the CDR3 is TGCGCCAGCAGCTTGGCAGGGGGGACTTATGGCTACACCTTC.

J is TRBJ1-2 and V is TRBV3-1; tentatively, D is TRBD1 (6 bases). Germline V gene sequence: CDR1 LGHDT, CDR2 YNNKEL (reference sequence). This CDR3 spans 14 amino acids. Trimming shortened V by 5 bases and J by 6 bases, and 16 bases separated the two germline ends. The CDR3 spells CASSSTTGSHGYTF. CDR3 coding DNA: TGTGCCAGCAGCTCAACTACAGGGAGCCATGGCTACACCTTC.

Only a few counts were recorded for this clonotype. The chain couples TRBV6-5 to TRBJ1-1, with a weak D call TRBD1 (6 bases). V was clipped by 4 bases and J by 2 bases, with 17 bases between them. Germline V lookup: CDR1 MNHEY, CDR2 SVGAGI. The CDR3 is 16 amino acids. The CDR3 sequence: CASSSQIRTVNTEAFF. CDR3 DNA sequence: TGTGCCAGCAGTTCTCAAATAAGGACAGTTAACACTGAAGCTTTCTTT.